This T cell receptor beta chain was sequenced in a study of radiotherapy plus CTLA-4 blockade in lung cancer (dated by TCRdb to about 2018). Regarding the research as a whole: Objective responses occurred in roughly 20% of enrolled patients, and around 30% achieved disease control. Results the study describes overall, beyond this receptor: The strongest predictors of response, as reported, were early dynamic changes in blood T cell clones along with a rise in serum interferon-beta after radiation. After treatment with radiotherapy and ipilimumab, TCR clones that originated in tumors expanded in peripheral blood.

As regards this clone: The antigen this receptor binds is unknown. Per-base quality was not reported, and no clone a single base away is much larger than it.

Library prep was done by the immunoSEQ multiplex PCR assay. This immuneACCESS table, as held by TCRdb, lists in-frame sequences with V and J called but not all clones. Of the missing ones, under half trace to an unresolved V gene in checked studies; the others have no known cause. The sample records tens of thousands of clones, 70% to 90% of which are singletons. The biggest ten clones account for roughly 4.9% of the sample. The study tested focal radiation therapy combined with CTLA-4 blockade (ipilimumab) in patients with chemo-refractory metastatic non-small-cell lung cancer. CDR1 and CDR2 (LNHDA, SQIVND) derive from the germline V gene (reference sequence). The CDR3 starts with the cysteine, ends with the phenylalanine, and has 13 residues. Of the read, only the CDR3 DNA is kept; its 39 bases are in frame from base 1.

Recombination linked TRBV19 to TRBJ2-5; the central 8 bases match TRBD2. The better agreement between TRBJ2-7 and the DNA end casts doubt on the J call. The receptor comes from a human donor with non-small cell lung cancer whose response to radiotherapy plus ipilimumab could not be evaluated. Sequenced material: peripheral blood, taken from a patient treated with radiotherapy plus ipilimumab. The DNA sequence follows: TGTGCCACCGCTCCGGCGGGAGGTTACGAGCAGTACTTC. This translates into CATAPAGGYEQYF.